One sample yielded the 9 T cell receptor beta chains listed below, sequenced in a study of monozygotic twins with inflammatory bowel disease. TCRdb reanalyzed the 5' RACE reads, giving one entry per CDR3 protein sequence and no DNA. The repertoire table contains roughly 100,000 distinct CDR3 sequences. Sequencing used blood. The receptor source for this set is a human donor with ulcerative colitis or Crohn's disease, or a healthy co-twin of an affected twin (not recorded which).

The chain combines TRBV28 with TRBJ2-1. Germline-derived CDR1 and CDR2 are MDHEN and SYDVKM. This CDR3 comprises 15 residues. The CDR3 region is CASSLAGHQSAEQFF. Based on the CDR3 plus reference TRBV28 and TRBJ2-1, the full variable domain is DVKVTQSSRYLVKRTGEKVFLECVQDMDHENMFWYRQDPGLGLRLIYFSYDVKMKEKGDIPEGYSVSREKKERFSLILESASTNQTSMYLCASSLAGHQSAEQFFGPGTRLTVL.

J is TRBJ1-2 and V is TRBV18; lacking DNA, the TRBD1 call made by TCRdb goes unchecked. Germline V lookup: CDR1 KGHSH, CDR2 LQKENI. This CDR3 region has 17 residues. The chain's CDR3 is CASSPLILSGAEYGYTF.

The J gene is TRBJ1-1, the V gene TRBV6-5; TCRdb's assignment of TRBD1 cannot be checked, as there is no DNA. The CDR3 is 13 amino acids. Per the germline V gene, CDR1 is MNHEY and CDR2 is SVGAGI. The CDR3 sequence: CASSYTGGTEAFF.

The chain employs TRBV6-5 and TRBJ1-3; TCRdb lists TRBD1, though no DNA is available to test this call. Germline CDR1 MNHEY, CDR2 SVGAGI. This CDR3 comprises 16 residues. The CDR3 loop reads CASSYSIQGEGNTIYF.

This chain links TRBV20-1 with TRBJ1-1. Looked up from germline, CDR1 is DFQATT and CDR2 is SNEGSKA (reference sequence). This CDR3 contains 14 residues. The CDR3 spells CSAEESEVNTEAFF.

V and J are TRBV7-9 and TRBJ1-6; there is no DNA to check the TCRdb D call of TRBD1. The CDR3 has 15 amino acids. The V gene's germline CDR1 is SEHNR and CDR2 FQNEAQ (reference sequence). The CDR3 sequence: CASSLQRGTNSPLHF.

The chain carries TRBV7-2 and TRBJ2-1; with no DNA, the TCRdb D assignment of TRBD1 cannot be verified. This CDR3 is built from 15 residues. Looked up from germline, CDR1 is SGHTA and CDR2 is FQGNSA. The CDR3: CASSLMGGSYNEQFF.

This sequence joins TRBV5-1 and TRBJ2-3. This CDR3 comprises 13 residues. The germline V gene encodes CDR1 SGHRS and CDR2 YFSETQ. The CDR3 protein is CASSLEVSNTQYF.

V is TRBV10-1 and J is TRBJ2-1; TCRdb reports TRBD2, a call that lacks DNA to check it against. The CDR3 extends over 13 amino acids. Germline CDR1 is WNHNN and CDR2 is SYGVQD (reference sequence). CDR3 in amino acids: CASRWRVWNEQFF.